This T cell receptor beta chain was identified in a study of OX40 agonist ivuxolimab in advanced cancers. Study-level information: Subjects had a mean age of about 65 years, with a range of 23 to 79; almost 85% were male. Past anti-PD-1, anti-PD-L1 or anti-CTLA-4 therapy was accepted, and roughly 37% had received some. Study outcomes and limitations: Among the lowest peripheral clonal expansion occurred in 0.1-3.0 mg/kg partial responders. Among some nonresponders, normalized T-cell clonal expansion was also low.

Regarding this clone: The antigen remains undetermined.

TCRdb keeps only in-frame clones here, not all; method: immunoSEQ multiplex PCR. Here the sample spans roughly 56,000 clones, about 86% being singletons. CDR1 is MNHEY, CDR2 SVGAGI, per germline. V gave up 6 bases and J gave up 2 bases, with 4 bases separating them. The CDR3 runs to 11 residues. The chain recombines TRBV6-5 with TRBJ2-5; no clear D gene. This TCR was recovered from an adult with an advanced solid tumor such as melanoma, head and neck, liver or kidney cancer. The sequenced sample was CD4+ or CD8+ T cells sorted from blood, obtained in a trial of the OX40 agonist ivuxolimab. CDR3 protein: CASRKQETQYF. CDR3 in DNA: TGTGCCAGCAGAAAACAAGAGACCCAGTACTTC.